The T cell receptor beta chain described here comes from a study of a mutant IDH1 vaccine in newly diagnosed glioma. For the study at large: Once 4-6 weeks had passed after radiotherapy alone, vaccination started, or it started with temozolomide cycles. Earlier care involved radiotherapy, temozolomide, or both, and the majority received both. Study findings and constraints: Shifts in the top peripheral T cell clonotypes seemed unrelated to pseudoprogression.

In the case of this clone: Its antigen is not identified.

The V gene's germline CDR1 is MNHEY and CDR2 SMNVEV (reference sequence). The CDR3 extends over 16 amino acids. V was trimmed by 4 bases and J by 4 bases, leaving 16 bases between them. Generated by immunoSEQ multiplex PCR, the TCRdb table keeps only in-frame clones and is missing some. The sample lists about 31,000 clones, approximately 80% occurring once. Time point reported: week 35, safety follow-up. Vaccinated patients received 300 ug of mutant IDH1 20-mer peptide per dose, with topical imiquimod. Every donor had a new WHO grade 3 or 4 astrocytoma that was IDH1-mutant, with loss of nuclear ATRX. The TCR was taken from a woman between 35 and 50 years old with glioma. The chain is built from TRBV27 and TRBJ1-4; a weak D match, TRBD1 (6 bases). Material: PBMCs, obtained from a glioma patient whose treatment included an IDH1 peptide vaccine. The CDR3: CASSWVQDSLNEKLFF. The CDR3 DNA reads TGTGCCAGCAGTTGGGTGCAGGACAGCCTTAATGAAAAACTGTTTTTT.